This T cell receptor (beta chain) is from a study of spatial heterogeneity in lung cancer. Study details: The donor population consisted of some 67 patients with untreated, early-stage non-small cell lung cancer. Available follow-up PBMC samples, collected a median of about 24 months post-resection, were sequenced.

The sample's time point: blood at routine non-recurrence follow-up after resection. Frozen PBMC, nontumor lung or tumor provided whole RNA, which was sequenced unsorted. This clonotype was counted a few times. Germline CDR1 SGHRS, CDR2 YFSETQ. This CDR3 has 15 residues. Trimming pared 2 bases from V and 0 bases from J, leaving 11 bases between. The presence of a unique molecular identifier marked each TCR cDNA molecule. From the 5' RACE reads, TCRdb called clonotypes with MiXCR, one entry per CDR3 protein. This table holds about 43,000 distinct CDR3 sequences, 20% to 25% found once. Sequenced here: PBMCs, sampled at follow-up. This sequence was found in a female donor with early-stage non-small cell lung cancer. This sequence joins TRBV5-1 and TRBJ1-1; D unclear. In DNA form, the CDR3 reads TGCGCCAGCAGCTTTTATCAGTACATGAACACTGAAGCTTTCTTT. It is translated as CASSFYQYMNTEAFF.